Listed below are T cell receptor beta chains from one sample, sequenced in a study of T cell responses to AZD1222 COVID-19 vaccine. Sequencing used immunoSEQ multiplex PCR; TCRdb keeps in-frame clones, though not all of them. The sample carries 95,000 to 150,000 clones, over 75% recorded once. Here the sequenced sample was peripheral blood, taken on day 0 of AZD1222 vaccination. The receptor source for this set is an adult in good health. CDR3s include the opening cysteine and the closing phenylalanine or tryptophan. The D gene is left open where the match is weak. Rows may omit the clone size; those that give it use once, few, many or a size class.

-	-	TRBV10-3	TRBJ1-1	CAITPSGGGTEAFF	TGTGCCATCACCCCATCCGGAGGAGGGACTGAAGCTTTCTTT
-	-	TRBV4-2	TRBJ2-5	CASSRELGKETQYF	TGTGCCAGCAGCCGGGAATTGGGGAAGGAGACCCAGTACTTC
TRBD1	-	TRBV12-5	TRBJ2-2	CASGFMRDRRSGELFF	TGTGCTAGTGGTTTTATGAGGGACAGGCGTAGCGGGGAGCTGTTTTTT
-	-	TRBV11-2	TRBJ2-5	CASSPPGLWADQYF	TGTGCCAGCAGCCCCCCGGGACTCTGGGCGGACCAGTACTTC
TRBD2	-	TRBV3-1/TRBV3-2	TRBJ2-1	CASSPSGSSYNEQFF	TGTGCCAGCAGCCCTAGCGGGAGCTCCTACAATGAGCAGTTCTTC
-	-	TRBV12-5	TRBJ1-2	CASGLGVVYGYTF	TGTGCTAGTGGTTTGGGAGTGGTGTATGGCTACACCTTC
-	-	TRBV4-3	TRBJ1-1	CASSQEIGKKIF	TGCGCCAGCAGCCAAGAGATCGGGAAAAAAATCTTT
-	few	TRBV4-3	TRBJ1-3	CASSQVMVLTNTIYF	TGCGCCAGCAGCCAAGTAATGGTGCTGACAAACACCATATATTTT
-	-	TRBV2	TRBJ1-2	CASSEAVWGVYGYTF	TGTGCCAGCAGTGAAGCGGTCTGGGGAGTCTATGGCTACACCTTC
TRBD1	once	TRBV7-9	TRBJ1-2	CASSLRQGDGYTF	TGTGCCAGCAGCCTTAGACAGGGTGATGGCTACACCTTC
-	-	TRBV12-5	TRBJ2-7	CASGLVRVPLDEQYF	TGTGCTAGTGGTTTGGTAAGGGTACCTCTAGACGAGCAGTACTTC
TRBD1	-	TRBV14	TRBJ2-5	CASSQEDRQETQYF	TGTGCCAGCAGCCAAGAGGACAGGCAAGAGACCCAGTACTTC
TRBD1	-	TRBV6-5	TRBJ2-7	CASIEQGGPYEQYF	TGTGCCAGCATAGAACAGGGGGGTCCCTACGAGCAGTACTTC
TRBD1	-	TRBV29-1	TRBJ1-4	CSVLGQGDEKLFF	TGCAGCGTGCTCGGACAGGGTGATGAAAAACTGTTTTTT
-	-	TRBV11-2	TRBJ2-2	CAEGRTGELFF	TGTGCCGAGGGTCGCACCGGGGAGCTGTTTTTT
-	-	TRBV5-4	TRBJ1-1	CASSPRPDSQAFF	TGTGCCAGCAGCCCCCGGCCAGACTCCCAAGCTTTCTTT
-	-	TRBV2	TRBJ1-5	CASRRKINQPQHF	TGTGCCAGCCGCCGGAAAATCAATCAGCCCCAGCATTTT
TRBD1	-	TRBV3-1/TRBV3-2	TRBJ1-4	CASSQVRGANEKLFF	TGTGCCAGCAGCCAAGTCAGGGGGGCTAATGAAAAACTGTTTTTT
-	-	TRBV9	TRBJ1-1	CASSATPGTRTEAFF	TGTGCCAGCAGCGCTACGCCAGGGACTCGGACTGAAGCTTTCTTT
-	-	TRBV3-1/TRBV3-2	TRBJ1-6	CASSPPFPQNNSPLHF	TGTGCCAGCAGTCCGCCCTTTCCTCAGAATAATTCACCCCTCCACTTT
TRBD1	-	TRBV19	TRBJ1-1	CASSTTRQGGTEAFF	TGTGCCAGTAGTACGACGAGACAGGGGGGGACTGAAGCTTTCTTT
TRBD2	-	TRBV7-9	TRBJ2-1	CASSLTSGPYNEQFF	TGTGCCAGCAGCCTAACTAGCGGACCTTACAATGAGCAGTTCTTC
-	once	TRBV5-6	TRBJ1-2	CASSLFRGAGGYTF	TGTGCCAGCAGCTTGTTTCGAGGGGCGGGTGGCTACACCTTC
-	few	TRBV6-4	TRBJ2-1	CASSEREAHEQFF	TGTGCCAGCAGTGAACGGGAAGCCCATGAGCAGTTCTTC